A selection of T cell receptor beta chains follows, all from one sample in a study of OX40 agonist ivuxolimab in advanced cancers. Sequencing was performed with immunoSEQ multiplex PCR; in TCRdb, only in-frame clones are kept and a portion is missing. The table lists about 91,000 clones, roughly 80% of them singletons, with roughly 1.1% in the top ten. Sequenced here: CD4+ or CD8+ T cells sorted from blood, sampled in a trial of the OX40 agonist ivuxolimab. The receptors shown here come from an adult with an advanced solid tumor such as melanoma, head and neck, liver or kidney cancer. The CDR3 runs from the conserved cysteine through the conserved F or W. The order of the fields is clone size, J gene, V gene, D gene, CDR3 protein, CDR3 DNA. The D gene is left open where the match is weak. Expanded clones get a size class; other rows say once, few or many, or leave the size out.

>.|TRBJ2-2|TRBV27|.
CASSKQGVGTGELFF
TGTGCCAGCAGTAAACAGGGAGTGGGCACCGGGGAGCTGTTTTTT
>.|TRBJ1-1|TRBV18|TRBD1
CASSQTQGATEAFF
TGTGCCAGCTCCCAAACTCAGGGGGCCACTGAAGCTTTCTTT
>.|TRBJ1-1|TRBV18|.
CASSPGGNTEAFF
TGTGCCAGCTCACCTGGGGGGAACACTGAAGCTTTCTTT
>.|TRBJ1-5|TRBV7-2|.
CASSLTGGNQPQHF
TGTGCCAGCAGCCTGACAGGTGGCAATCAGCCCCAGCATTTT
>.|TRBJ2-5|TRBV6-5|.
CASSYPGLRETQYF
TGTGCCAGCAGTTACCCGGGGTTGCGAGAGACCCAGTACTTC
>few|TRBJ1-2|TRBV6-6|.
CASSLQPYGYTF
TGTGCCAGCAGTTTACAGCCCTATGGCTACACCTTC
>once|TRBJ1-2|TRBV7-2|TRBD1
CASSLAKDRGFGYTF
TGTGCCAGCAGCTTAGCGAAGGACAGGGGATTTGGTTACACCTTC
>.|TRBJ2-5|TRBV5-1|TRBD1
CASSTTGVIRETQYF
TGCGCCAGCAGCACGACAGGGGTGATAAGGGAGACCCAGTACTTC
>.|TRBJ2-7|TRBV7-9|.
CASSLQGGSYEQYF
TGTGCCAGCAGCCTTCAGGGGGGATCCTACGAGCAGTACTTC
>.|TRBJ1-5|TRBV28|.
CASSAAGTLDRPQHF
TGTGCCAGCAGCGCGGCCGGGACACTGGATCGGCCCCAGCATTTT
>.|TRBJ1-4|TRBV30|.
CAWSDSLPNEKLFF
TGTGCCTGGAGTGACTCCCTGCCTAATGAAAAACTGTTTTTT
>.|TRBJ2-7|TRBV29-1|TRBD1
CSVGRSLPGQGLYEQYF
TGCAGCGTTGGGAGATCCCTACCGGGACAGGGTTTATACGAGCAGTACTTC
>.|TRBJ2-7|TRBV9|.
CASSAQTGEQYF
TGTGCCAGCAGCGCGCAAACAGGCGAGCAGTACTTC
>.|TRBJ2-3|TRBV5-4|.
CASSLPGAPSTDTQYF
TGTGCCAGCAGCTTGCCAGGAGCCCCTAGCACAGATACGCAGTATTTT
>.|TRBJ2-3|TRBV5-4|.
CASSFRTLTDTQYF
TGTGCCAGCAGCTTTCGGACCCTCACAGATACGCAGTATTTT
>.|TRBJ2-7|TRBV5-1|.
CASSPATGYEQYF
TGCGCCAGCAGCCCCGCGACAGGTTACGAGCAGTACTTC
>.|TRBJ1-2|TRBV9|.
CASSPIQGNVGYTF
TGTGCCAGCAGCCCAATACAGGGAAACGTCGGCTACACCTTC
>few|TRBJ2-2|TRBV28|.
CASTLQAAGDTGELFF
TGTGCCAGCACGTTACAGGCGGCAGGGGACACCGGGGAGCTGTTTTTT
>.|TRBJ1-4|TRBV5-4|TRBD1
CASSLWTGNEKLFF
TGTGCCAGCAGCCTATGGACAGGGAATGAAAAACTGTTTTTT
>.|TRBJ2-5|TRBV6-1|TRBD2
CASSSGGAVETQYF
TGTGCCAGCAGTAGCGGGGGGGCCGTAGAGACCCAGTACTTC
>once|TRBJ2-5|TRBV7-2|TRBD1
CASSPPGQATGETQYF
TGTGCCAGCAGCCCTCCGGGACAGGCTACCGGAGAGACCCAGTACTTC
>.|TRBJ2-1|TRBV9|TRBD2
CASSRLAGAGDTIQQFF
TGTGCCAGCAGTCGACTAGCGGGGGCCGGTGACACAATTCAGCAGTTCTTC
>.|TRBJ1-5|TRBV7-2|.
CASSLPGQPQHF
TGTGCCAGCAGTCTCCCGGGCCAGCCCCAGCATTTT
>.|TRBJ2-7|TRBV7-7|.
CASSLSAGARGEQYF
TGTGCCAGCAGCTTATCCGCGGGGGCCCGGGGAGAGCAGTACTTC
>.|TRBJ2-5|TRBV7-2|.
CASSLSGETQYF
TGTGCCAGCAGCTTATCGGGGGAGACCCAGTACTTC
>.|TRBJ1-2|TRBV5-1|.
CASSLVAGTANYGYTF
TGCGCCAGCAGCTTGGTCGCCGGAACAGCTAACTATGGCTACACCTTC
>.|TRBJ1-2|TRBV30|TRBD1
CAWSVAPGQYGYTF
TGTGCCTGGAGTGTGGCCCCGGGACAGTATGGCTACACCTTC
>few|TRBJ1-1|TRBV7-9|.
CASSSALAGPLTEAFF
TGTGCCAGCAGCTCCGCCCTGGCAGGGCCCCTCACTGAAGCTTTCTTT
>.|TRBJ1-2|TRBV7-2|TRBD1
CASSAGGSYGYTF
TGTGCCAGCAGCGCAGGGGGGAGCTATGGCTACACCTTC
>few|TRBJ1-1|TRBV7-3|.
CATAVEGDTEAFF
TGTGCCACCGCCGTTGAGGGGGACACTGAAGCTTTCTTT
>.|TRBJ1-1|TRBV5-6|TRBD1
CASSPLPTGTREAFF
TGTGCCAGCAGCCCACTTCCGACAGGGACAAGAGAAGCTTTCTTT